These 12 T cell receptor beta chains originate from one sample sequenced in a study of blood T cell repertoires in COVID-19. Sequencing was performed with immunoSEQ multiplex PCR; in TCRdb, only in-frame clones are kept and a portion is missing. The sample includes about 160,000 clones, 90% seen only once; the top ten take approximately 0.5%. The sample comprised peripheral blood. The source of these receptors is a middle-aged man with acute or convalescent COVID-19.

The V call is TRBV9, the J call TRBJ2-1; 10 bases fit TRBD1. The CDR3 length is 15 residues. V lost 2 bases and J lost 6; bases outside the gene matches: 5. The germline V gene has CDR1 SGDLS and CDR2 YYNGEE. CDR3 residues: CASSVTGTGVNEQFF. In DNA, the CDR3 is TGTGCCAGCAGCGTTACCGGGACAGGGGTCAATGAGCAGTTCTTC.

The chain joins TRBV19 to TRBJ1-1; TRBD1 agrees at 8 bases. Germline CDR1 and CDR2: LNHDA and SQIVND (reference sequence). The CDR3 sequence is 13 residues long. Trimming removed 7 bases from V and 1 base from J; junction bases left unmatched: 2. DNA of the CDR3: TGTGCCAGTATGACAGGGGCGAACACTGAAGCTTTCTTT. It is translated as CASMTGANTEAFF.

The J gene is TRBJ1-1, the V gene TRBV6-5; D is perhaps TRBD1 (5 bases). Germline CDR1 and CDR2: MNHEY and SVGAGI. CDR3 length: 13 residues. Trimming pared 6 bases from V and 7 bases from J, leaving 15 bases between. CDR3 region: CASRLMGGNEAFF. CDR3 in DNA: TGTGCCAGCAGACTAATGGGGGGGAATGAAGCTTTCTTT.

The chain joins TRBV19 to TRBJ2-1, with a weak D call TRBD2 (6 bases). Germline CDR1 LNHDA, CDR2 SQIVND (reference sequence). The CDR3 has 15 amino acids. The V gene lost 2 bases and the J gene lost 8 bases, with 16 bases spanning the gap. The CDR3 spells CASSIWTGTGDEQFF. CDR3 nucleotides: TGTGCCAGTAGTATATGGACTGGGACGGGGGATGAGCAGTTCTTC.

The CDR3 region has the DNA TGTGCCAGCAGCCTTACTTCAGGGAACACTGAAGCTTTCTTT. Residues: CASSLTSGNTEAFF. The rearrangement links TRBV6-6 to TRBJ1-1; no clear D. CDR1 and CDR2 (germline): MNHNY, SVGAGI (reference sequence). This CDR3 is built from 14 residues. V was cut by 6 bases and J by 1 base, with 12 bases left in between.

This chain connects TRBV27 to TRBJ2-3; 9 bases agree with TRBD1. The CDR3 is made up of 20 amino acids. Trimming removed 4 bases from V and 0 bases from J; junction bases left unmatched: 17. Germline V gene sequence: CDR1 MNHEY, CDR2 SMNVEV (reference sequence). The CDR3 nucleotides are TGTGCCAGCAGTTCCCAAGGAGAATGGGACAGGGTTACTAGCACAGATACGCAGTATTTT. Translated, it gives CASSSQGEWDRVTSTDTQYF.

This clone was recorded once. The CDR3 DNA reads TGTGCCAGCACCTCCCGGGTTACCGGGACTAGCGGGTTTTTTAGCACAGATACGCAGTATTTT. Residues: CASTSRVTGTSGFFSTDTQYF. The V gene is TRBV4-2, the J gene TRBJ2-3, with 12 bases lining up with TRBD2. Germline trimming cut 7 bases from V and 0 bases from J; bases unmatched to any gene: 20. Germline CDR1 reads LGHNA; CDR2 reads YNFKEQ. The CDR3 contains 21 residues.

The J gene is TRBJ1-5, the V gene TRBV6-1; a weak D match, TRBD1 (5 bases). CDR3 size: 16 residues. Germline lookup yields CDR1 MNHNS and CDR2 SASEGT. V was trimmed by 1 base and J by 2 bases, leaving 12 bases between them. The CDR3, as DNA: TGTGCCAGCAGTGAAGTGGTGCAGGGTGGCAATCAGCCCCAGCATTTT. Its translation: CASSEVVQGGNQPQHF.

The J gene is TRBJ2-1, the V gene TRBV15, with D tentatively TRBD2 (6 bases). Per the germline V gene, CDR1 is LNHNV and CDR2 is YYDKDF (reference sequence). Trimming shortened V by 5 bases and J by 8 bases, and 22 bases separated the two germline ends. The CDR3 spans 16 residues. The CDR3 sequence is CATSDPDYRLVDEQFF. Written as DNA, the CDR3 is TGTGCCACCAGCGACCCGGACTATCGGTTGGTCGATGAGCAGTTCTTC.

V and J are TRBV3-1 (or the pseudogene TRBV3-2) and TRBJ2-7; 10 bases match TRBD1. Germline lookup yields CDR1 LGHDT and CDR2 YNNKEL (reference sequence). This CDR3 comprises 17 residues. The ends lost 8 bases at V and 4 bases at J; junction bases unmatched: 17. The DNA for the CDR3 is TGTGCCAGCGCAATACCCGGCCGGGACAGGGGTTGGTACGAGCAGTACGTC. It specifies CASAIPGRDRGWYEQYV.

In nucleotides, the CDR3 is TGTGCCTGGAGCTCCACAGGGAGTCAGCCCCAGCATTTT. This translates into CAWSSTGSQPQHF. This chain joins TRBV30 and TRBJ1-5; a weak D match, TRBD1 (6 bases). CDR1 GTSNPN and CDR2 SVGIG come from the germline V gene (reference sequence). The V and J ends lost 3 bases and 6 bases respectively, with 12 bases between them. This CDR3 contains 13 residues.

This clone was detected only once. The V call is TRBV28, the J call TRBJ2-7, with a tentative D call TRBD2 (6 bases). There are 13 residues in the CDR3. Looked up from germline, CDR1 is MDHEN and CDR2 is SYDVKM. The V end lost 8 bases, the J end lost 3 bases, and 14 bases lay between the germline ends. The CDR3 DNA is TGTGCCAGCGGCACCCGGGACTTCTACGAGCAGTACGTC. Its translation: CASGTRDFYEQYV.